Listed here are 14 T cell receptor beta chains from one sample, sequenced in a study of T-cell reconstitution after alpha-beta-depleted transplantation in children. Unique molecular identifiers were incorporated into the prepared TCRbeta library. A single record per CDR3 protein comes from TCRdb applying MiXCR to the PCR reads. The table records fewer than 350,000 distinct CDR3 sequences, roughly 12% of them present only once. The sample here was peripheral blood, taken 180 days after TCRalphabeta/CD19-depleted stem cell transplant. Every receptor here comes from a male patient between 2 and 10 years old who had a stem cell transplant for chronic granulomatous disease, so the T cells may come from the graft donor.

Ten or more counts support this clonotype. This rearrangement joins TRBV6-1 to TRBJ2-3; tentative D call: TRBD1 (6 bases). Between the trimmed V and J ends, which lost 5 bases and 5 bases, there was a span of 17 bases. Germline CDR1 reads MNHNS; CDR2 reads SASEGT. CDR3 length: 15 residues. CDR3 protein: CASSSQGKRGDTQYF. The CDR3 DNA reads TGTGCCAGCAGTAGTCAGGGGAAACGAGGAGATACGCAGTATTTT.

This clonotype was detected many times. The gene calls are TRBV28 and TRBJ2-3; D may be TRBD1 (6 bases). This CDR3 has 14 residues. V was clipped by 3 bases and J by 5 bases, with 12 bases between them. Germline assignment: CDR1 MDHEN and CDR2 SYDVKM. DNA for the CDR3: TGTGCCAGCAGTTTCCAGCGAGGGGGAGATACGCAGTATTTT. This sequence encodes CASSFQRGGDTQYF.

This clonotype was observed many times. The chain employs TRBV15 and TRBJ2-2; D gene unclear. Trimming pared 0 bases from V and 5 bases from J, leaving 7 bases between. This CDR3 has 14 amino acids. Germline-derived CDR1 and CDR2 are LNHNV and YYDKDF (reference sequence). CDR3 sequence reads: CATSRDRVTGELFF. The DNA for the CDR3 is TGTGCCACCAGCAGAGATAGGGTTACCGGGGAGCTGTTTTTT.

This clonotype has ten or more counts. The V call is TRBV5-8, the J call TRBJ2-3, with 7 bases identical to TRBD1. The V gene's germline CDR1 is SGHTS and CDR2 YDEGEE. The CDR3 consists of 16 residues. With V trimmed by 0 bases and J by 1 base, 5 bases remained unmatched. This chain's CDR3 is CASSLVPGQRTDTQYF. CDR3 in DNA: TGTGCCAGCAGCTTGGTGCCGGGACAGCGCACAGATACGCAGTATTTT.

This clonotype occurred many times. The chain combines TRBV7-8 with TRBJ2-2; D gene uncertain. The CDR3 is 14 amino acids. The germline CDR1 and CDR2 sequences are SGHVS and FQNEAQ. Between the trimmed V and J ends, which lost 1 base and 3 bases, there was a span of 6 bases. In DNA form, the CDR3 reads TGTGCCAGCAGCTTAGAAGTGGACACCGGGGAGCTGTTTTTT. Amino acids: CASSLEVDTGELFF.

This clonotype came up many times. This sequence joins TRBV6-1 and TRBJ1-2, with D maybe TRBD1 (6 bases). V was pared by 2 bases and J by 3 bases, with 13 bases between. CDR3 size: 15 residues. Germline CDR1 is MNHNS and CDR2 is SASEGT. CDR3 in amino acids: CASSEPGVSYYGYTF. CDR3 in DNA: TGTGCCAGCAGTGAACCAGGGGTCTCTTACTATGGCTACACCTTC.

At least ten counts were recorded for this clonotype. The CDR3 DNA follows: TGTGCCAGCAGCTCCGGATATCAGCCCCAGCATTTT. It translates to CASSSGYQPQHF. The rearrangement links TRBV7-2 to TRBJ1-5, with D unresolved. The CDR3 length is 12 residues. The V end was cut by 4 bases, the J end by 5 bases, with 6 bases between. Germline CDR1 is SGHTA and CDR2 is FQGNSA.

This clonotype was counted ten times or more. CDR3 amino acids: CASGGVKTEAFF. The CDR3 bases are TGTGCCAGCGGAGGGGTTAAGACTGAAGCTTTCTTT. The chain joins TRBV28 to TRBJ1-1, with a tentative D call TRBD1 (5 bases). CDR1 is MDHEN and CDR2 is SYDVKM in the germline V gene. V gave up 8 bases and J gave up 5 bases, with 12 bases separating them. The CDR3 is 12 residues long.

This clonotype was observed at least ten times. The J gene is TRBJ2-2, the V gene TRBV7-3; perhaps TRBD1 as D (5 bases). The CDR3 length is 14 residues. Trimming took 5 bases from V and 1 from J, leaving 8 bases between them. Germline values: CDR1 SGHTA, CDR2 FQGTGA. The chain's CDR3 is CASSVTVNTGELFF. CDR3 DNA: TGTGCCAGCAGCGTGACAGTGAACACCGGGGAGCTGTTTTTT.

As concerns this clonotype: This could be a read error, since a much larger clone is one nucleotide away. The chain combines TRBV20-1 with TRBJ2-2; D perhaps matches TRBD1 (5 bases). This CDR3 has 16 amino acids. Germline values: CDR1 DFQATT, CDR2 SNEGSKA (reference sequence). V lost 3 bases, J lost 7 bases, and 21 bases lay in between. CDR3 DNA: TGCAGTGCTAGCAAAGCGACAGTGGCAATTGGCGGGGAGCTGTTTTTT. Its protein product is CSASKATVAIGGELFF.

About this clonotype: A clone one base away is much larger, so this may be a read error. V usage is TRBV20-1 and J usage is TRBJ2-2; D might be TRBD1 (5 bases). The CDR3 totals 13 residues. CDR1 and CDR2 from the germline V gene are DFQATT and SNEGSKA (reference sequence). V was trimmed by 2 bases and J by 6 bases, leaving 10 bases between them. The DNA for the CDR3 is TGCAGTGCTAGAAAGGGGTCAGCCGGGGAGCTGTTTTTT. Protein sequence: CSARKGSAGELFF.

Comment on this clonotype: This may be a read error, as it is one base from a much larger clone. The chain joins TRBV7-2 to TRBJ2-7; D is uncertain. Germline V gene lookup returns CDR1 SGHTA and CDR2 FQGNSA. V was pared by 9 bases and J by 2 bases, with 11 bases between. CDR3 length equals 12 residues. Written as DNA, the CDR3 is TGTGCCAGAAGTTTCCCCCCCTACGAGCAGTACTTC. The encoded protein is CARSFPPYEQYF.

In its sample, this clonotype was seen many times. This chain links TRBV18 with TRBJ1-5; the match to TRBD1 covers 9 bases. Trimming took 1 base from V and 8 from J; bases not matched to a gene: 6. Germline V gene data show CDR1 as KGHSH and CDR2 as LQKENI. The CDR3 covers 15 residues. DNA for the CDR3: TGTGCCAGCTCACCACGCCGGGACAGGGCTGAGCCCCAGCATTTT. It yields the protein CASSPRRDRAEPQHF.

This clonotype came up many times. CDR3 coding DNA: TGCAGCGTTGAACGCGGACAGATAAGCTCCTACGAGCAGTACTTC. It specifies CSVERGQISSYEQYF. V and J are TRBV29-1 and TRBJ2-7, with TRBD1 as a possible D gene (6 bases). Germline lookup yields CDR1 SQVTM and CDR2 ANQGSEA. The CDR3 totals 15 residues. V lost 2 bases and J lost 0, with 14 bases in between.